This TCR beta chain was profiled in a study of breast tumors, draining lymph nodes, adjacent tissues (dated by TCRdb to about 2016). Some background on the complete study: Breast cancer patients provided tumor, adjacent nontumor tissue and axillary lymph nodes, and the study compared the TCR beta repertoires across these three sources. The study aimed to assess the relationships and possible T-cell exchange between tumor, surrounding tissue and draining lymph node repertoires in human breast cancer. The paper's findings and limits, for the study overall: The conclusion that tumor T cells originate in lymph nodes was framed as consistent with a hypothesis rather than directly demonstrated. The data were considered consistent with the idea that most tumor T cells come from the lymph node and then expand in tumor tissue. Tumor T-cell repertoires showed less diversity than lymph node repertoires and more diversity than nontumor tissue repertoires, and tumor T-cell repertoires showed preferential V and J gene usage. Tumor and nontumor tissue repertoires were significantly more similar in luminal-like than in basal-like breast cancer.

Lymph node samples were obtained from the axillary draining lymph nodes of breast cancer patients. The trim is 3 bases for V and 4 bases for J, with a gap of 11 bases between the germline ends. In the germline V gene, CDR1 corresponds to SGHTS and CDR2 to YDEGEE. Measured from the cysteine to the phenylalanine, the CDR3 is 13 residues long. Only the CDR3 DNA is retained, 39 bases long and in frame from the first base. The sequencing machine was an Illumina HiSeq 2000. Multiplex PCR amplification was used to generate the TCR beta chain libraries. The amplified TCR beta chain products were analyzed by high-throughput sequencing. TCRdb ran its own pipeline on the public reads, namely fastp trimming at Q25 and MiXCR clone calling, and kept in-frame beta chains. Here each entry gathers all rows of one CDR3 protein and keeps the most common genes and DNA. The sample table contains 150,000 to 200,000 distinct CDR3 sequences; only one count was recorded for roughly a third of them. The ten largest clones add up to roughly 3.8% of the sample.

As to this clonotype: This clone's antigen is unknown. Possible read error: a much larger clone is one base away.

The receptor chain draws on TRBV5-8 and TRBJ2-7; the D segment might be TRBD1 or TRBD2, since each matches 6 bases. The clonotype comes from a female donor with breast cancer. Some clones in this sample may be carry-over from other donors' samples. Sequencing was performed on axillary lymph node tissue. Here the CDR3 is given as CASSWGDTYEQYF. The nucleotide sequence is TGTGCCAGCAGCTGGGGGGACACATACGAGCAGTACTTC.